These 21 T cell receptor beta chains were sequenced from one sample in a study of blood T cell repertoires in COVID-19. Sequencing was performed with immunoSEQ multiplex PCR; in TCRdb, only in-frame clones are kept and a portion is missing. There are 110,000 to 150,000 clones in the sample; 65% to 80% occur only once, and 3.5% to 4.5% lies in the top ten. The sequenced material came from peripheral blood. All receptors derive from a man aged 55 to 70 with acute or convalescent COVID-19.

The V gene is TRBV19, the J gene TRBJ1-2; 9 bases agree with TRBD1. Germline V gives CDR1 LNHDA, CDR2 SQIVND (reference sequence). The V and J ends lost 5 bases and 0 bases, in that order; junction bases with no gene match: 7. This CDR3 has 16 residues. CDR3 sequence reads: CASSPTGGPANYGYTF. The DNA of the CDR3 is TGTGCCAGTAGTCCCACAGGGGGCCCAGCTAACTATGGCTACACCTTC.

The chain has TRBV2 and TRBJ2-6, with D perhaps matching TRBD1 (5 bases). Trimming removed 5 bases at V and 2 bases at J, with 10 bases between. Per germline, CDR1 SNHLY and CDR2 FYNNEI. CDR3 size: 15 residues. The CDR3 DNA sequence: TGTGCCAGCAGTTCAGGGCTCGCTGGGGCCAACGTCCTGACTTTC. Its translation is CASSSGLAGANVLTF. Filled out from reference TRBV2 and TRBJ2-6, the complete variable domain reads EPEVTQTPSHQVTQMGQEVILRCVPISNHLYFYWYRQILGQKVEFLVSFYNNEISEKSEIFDDQFSVERPDGSNFTLKIRSTKLEDSAMYFCASSSGLAGANVLTFGAGSRLTVL.

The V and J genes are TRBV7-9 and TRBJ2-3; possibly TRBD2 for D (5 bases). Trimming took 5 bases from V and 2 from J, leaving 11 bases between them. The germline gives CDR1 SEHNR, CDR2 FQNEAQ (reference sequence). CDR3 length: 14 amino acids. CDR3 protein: CASSLGLSTDTQYF. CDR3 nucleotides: TGTGCCAGCAGCCTTGGACTGTCCACAGATACGCAGTATTTT.

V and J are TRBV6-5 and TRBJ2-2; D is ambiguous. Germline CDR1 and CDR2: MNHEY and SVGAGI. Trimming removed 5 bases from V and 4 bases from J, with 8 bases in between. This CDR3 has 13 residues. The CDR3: CASSTRSTGELFF. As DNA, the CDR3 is TGTGCCAGCAGTACGCGGTCCACCGGGGAGCTGTTTTTT.

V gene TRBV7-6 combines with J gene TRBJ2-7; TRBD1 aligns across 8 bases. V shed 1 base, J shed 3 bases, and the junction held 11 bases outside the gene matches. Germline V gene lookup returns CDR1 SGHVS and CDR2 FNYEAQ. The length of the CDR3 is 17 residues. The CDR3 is CASSLVPPDRVNYEQYF. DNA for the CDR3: TGTGCCAGCAGCTTAGTTCCCCCGGACAGGGTAAACTACGAGCAGTACTTC.

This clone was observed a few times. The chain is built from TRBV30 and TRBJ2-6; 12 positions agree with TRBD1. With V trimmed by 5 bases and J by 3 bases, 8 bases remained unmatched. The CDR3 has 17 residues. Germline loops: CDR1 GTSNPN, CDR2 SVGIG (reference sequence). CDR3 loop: CAWFRDRGRSGANVLTF. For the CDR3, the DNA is TGTGCCTGGTTCCGGGACAGGGGGCGTAGTGGGGCCAACGTCCTGACTTTC. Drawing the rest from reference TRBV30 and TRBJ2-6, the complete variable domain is SQTIHQWPATLVQPVGSPLSLECTVEGTSNPNLYWYRQAAGRGLQLLFYSVGIGQISSEVPQNLSASRPQDRQFILSSKKLLLSDSGFYLCAWFRDRGRSGANVLTFGAGSRLTVL.

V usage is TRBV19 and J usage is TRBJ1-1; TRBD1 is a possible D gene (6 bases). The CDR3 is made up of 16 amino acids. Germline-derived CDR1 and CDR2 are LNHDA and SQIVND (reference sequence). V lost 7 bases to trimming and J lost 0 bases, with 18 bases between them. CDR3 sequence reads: CASTSLGGVMNTEAFF. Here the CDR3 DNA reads TGTGCCAGTACCTCCTTAGGGGGGGTCATGAACACTGAAGCTTTCTTT.

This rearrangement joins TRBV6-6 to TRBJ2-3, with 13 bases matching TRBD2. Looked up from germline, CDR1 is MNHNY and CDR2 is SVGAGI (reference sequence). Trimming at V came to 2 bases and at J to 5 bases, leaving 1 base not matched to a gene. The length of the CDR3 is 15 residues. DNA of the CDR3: TGTGCCAGCAGTTACGGACTAGCGGGAGTAGATACGCAGTATTTT. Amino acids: CASSYGLAGVDTQYF.

The CDR3 reads CATSARGSGTDTQYF. In DNA, the CDR3 is TGTGCCACCAGTGCTCGCGGGAGTGGAACAGATACGCAGTATTTT. V usage is TRBV24-1 and J usage is TRBJ2-3, with TRBD2 matching 7 bases. The V gene end was trimmed by 5 bases and the J gene end by 3 bases; junction bases not matched to a gene: 7. The germline CDR1 and CDR2 sequences are KGHDR and SFDVKD. The CDR3 sequence is 15 residues long.

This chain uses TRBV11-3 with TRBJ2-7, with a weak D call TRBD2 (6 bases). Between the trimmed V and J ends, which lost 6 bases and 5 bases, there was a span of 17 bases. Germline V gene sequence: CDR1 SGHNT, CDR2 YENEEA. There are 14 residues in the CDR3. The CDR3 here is CASSLSGIGHEQYF. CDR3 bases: TGTGCCAGCAGTCTTAGCGGAATTGGCCACGAGCAGTACTTC.

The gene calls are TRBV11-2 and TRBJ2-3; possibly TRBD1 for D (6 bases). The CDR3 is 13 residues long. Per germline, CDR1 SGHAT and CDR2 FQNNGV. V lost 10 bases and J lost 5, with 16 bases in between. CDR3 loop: CAILDSSRDTQYF. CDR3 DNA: TGTGCCATCCTGGACAGTTCCAGAGATACGCAGTATTTT.

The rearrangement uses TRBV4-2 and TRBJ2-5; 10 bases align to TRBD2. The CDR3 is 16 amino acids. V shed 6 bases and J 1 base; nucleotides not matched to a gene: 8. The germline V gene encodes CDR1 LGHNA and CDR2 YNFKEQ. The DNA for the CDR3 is TGTGCCAGCAGTGCATCTAGCGGGAGTCGCCAAGAGACCCAGTACTTC. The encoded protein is CASSASSGSRQETQYF.

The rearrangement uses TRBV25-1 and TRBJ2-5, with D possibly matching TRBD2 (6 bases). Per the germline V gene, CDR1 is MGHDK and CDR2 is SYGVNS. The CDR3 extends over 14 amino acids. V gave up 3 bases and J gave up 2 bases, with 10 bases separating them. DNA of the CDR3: TGTGCCAGCAGTGATAATAGCGGACAAGAGACCCAGTACTTC. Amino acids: CASSDNSGQETQYF.

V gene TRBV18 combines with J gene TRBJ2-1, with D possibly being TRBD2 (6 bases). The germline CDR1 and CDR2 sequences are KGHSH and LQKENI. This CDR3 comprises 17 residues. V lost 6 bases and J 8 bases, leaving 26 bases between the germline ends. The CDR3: CASSQTVWRDSGDEQFF. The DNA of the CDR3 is TGTGCCAGCTCTCAAACCGTCTGGCGGGACTCTGGGGATGAGCAGTTCTTC.

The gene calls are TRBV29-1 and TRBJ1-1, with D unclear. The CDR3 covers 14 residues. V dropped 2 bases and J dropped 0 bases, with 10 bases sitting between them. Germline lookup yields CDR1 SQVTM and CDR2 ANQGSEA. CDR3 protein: CSVEPRFLNTEAFF. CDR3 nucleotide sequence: TGCAGCGTTGAACCGCGGTTTCTGAACACTGAAGCTTTCTTT. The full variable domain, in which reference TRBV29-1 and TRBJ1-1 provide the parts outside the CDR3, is SAVISQKPSRDICQRGTSLTIQCQVDSQVTMMFWYRQQPGQSLTLIATANQGSEATYESGFVIDKFPISRPNLTFSTLTVSNMSPEDSSIYLCSVEPRFLNTEAFFGQGTRLTVV.

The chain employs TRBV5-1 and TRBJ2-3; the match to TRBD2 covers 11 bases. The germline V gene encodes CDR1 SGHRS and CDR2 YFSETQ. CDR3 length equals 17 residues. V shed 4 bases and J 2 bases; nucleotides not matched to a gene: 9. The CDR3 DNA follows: TGCGCCAGCAGCACGGCACTAGCGGGAGCTGCCACAGATACGCAGTATTTT. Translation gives CASSTALAGAATDTQYF.

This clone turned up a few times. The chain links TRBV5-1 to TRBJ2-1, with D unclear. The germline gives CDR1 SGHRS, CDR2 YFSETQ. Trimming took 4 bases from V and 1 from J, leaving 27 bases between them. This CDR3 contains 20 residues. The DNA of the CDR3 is TGCGCCAGCAGCCCATCGGCTAGGAATACCCACCAAGGATCCTACAATGAGCAGTTCTTC. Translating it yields CASSPSARNTHQGSYNEQFF.

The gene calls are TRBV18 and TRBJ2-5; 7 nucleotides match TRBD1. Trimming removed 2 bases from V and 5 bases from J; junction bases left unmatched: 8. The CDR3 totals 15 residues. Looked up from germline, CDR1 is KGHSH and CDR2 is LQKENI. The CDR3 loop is CASSPVQGMAETQYF. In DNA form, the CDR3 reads TGTGCCAGCTCACCAGTACAGGGGATGGCGGAGACCCAGTACTTC.

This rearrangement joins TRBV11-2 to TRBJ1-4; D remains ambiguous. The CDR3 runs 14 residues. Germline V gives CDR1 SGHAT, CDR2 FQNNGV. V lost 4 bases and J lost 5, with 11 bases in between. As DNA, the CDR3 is TGTGCCAGCAGCTCAAGCGTCCGGAATGAAAAACTGTTTTTT. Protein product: CASSSSVRNEKLFF.

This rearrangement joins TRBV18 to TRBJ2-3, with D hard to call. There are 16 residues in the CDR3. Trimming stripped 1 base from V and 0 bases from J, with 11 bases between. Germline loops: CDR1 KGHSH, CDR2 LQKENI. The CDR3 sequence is CASSPQSRKSTDTQYF. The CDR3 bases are TGTGCCAGCTCACCACAATCGCGGAAGAGCACAGATACGCAGTATTTT.

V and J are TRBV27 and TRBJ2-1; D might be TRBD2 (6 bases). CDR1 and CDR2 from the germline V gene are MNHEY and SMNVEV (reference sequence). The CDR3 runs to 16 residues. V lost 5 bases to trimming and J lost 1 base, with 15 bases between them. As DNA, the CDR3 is TGTGCCAGCAGTCCCGAGGGACTGAGTTCCTACAATGAGCAGTTCTTC. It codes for CASSPEGLSSYNEQFF.